This T cell receptor beta chain was captured by sequencing in a study of blood T cell repertoires in COVID-19 (dated by TCRdb to 2018 to 2021). Study-level background: Samples covering the acute and convalescent phases of COVID-19 were provided by collaborators in the United States, Italy and Spain. Where HLA class I and class II types were available, the types were taken from metadata supplied by the sample provider, not from assay-based typing. The repertoires were released in a freely available public database intended as a resource for research on the immune response to SARS-CoV-2. The samples were drawn from two sources: the first 160 participants of the ongoing ImmuneRACE study, and approximately 1,300 subjects contributed by 6 global collaborators. The sample metadata nearly always contained a de-identified subject ID, COVID-19 status, age in years and sex. The material from the prospective study consisted of cDNA or gDNA derived from T cells, B-cell-depleted T cells, or PBMCs. Subjects who had been exposed to COVID-19, were actively infected with it, or had recovered from it provided the deeply sampled blood TCRbeta repertoires that made up the dataset.

About this clone itself: The target of this receptor is not known. Per-nucleotide qualities are absent, and no much larger clonotype sits a single base away.

The full study reports these points: The amount of clinical and demographic metadata varied by source and participant and was provided uncurated.

TCRbeta CDR3 regions were amplified from genomic DNA using the immunoSEQ Assay, a bias-controlled multiplex PCR. Per the authors' processing: The number of nucleated cells in each sample was estimated by amplification of reference gene primers within the assay. To quantify the absolute abundance of each unique TCRbeta CDR3 rearrangement, sequence reads were collapsed and filtered. For each sample, productive Simpson clonality was calculated as the square root of Simpson's diversity index over productive rearrangements. TCRdb took this table from immuneACCESS and kept in-frame rearrangements with V and J called. Such tables lack part of the clones; where checked against another copy, unresolved V genes explain under half of the gap, and the rest is unexplained. The DNA was the basis for D and trimming; V, J and clone size are from that table. The sample yields roughly 240,000 clones; approximately 85% were counted once. The top ten constitute 5.1% of the sample.

In Seattle, one collaborating source enrolled patients while the infection was active and tracked those patients longitudinally over the course of disease. Whole blood was collected in K2EDTA tubes by collaborating institutions according to the institutions' own protocols. For TCRbeta analysis, collaborators shipped samples as frozen whole blood, isolated PBMCs, or DNA extracted from either of those sample types. This TCR was sampled from a man between 50 and 59 years old with COVID-19, enrolled during active disease. The sample was peripheral blood.

The CDR3 is CAWRPGQIYEQYF. DNA sequence: TGTGCCTGGCGGCCGGGACAGATCTACGAGCAGTACTTC. The V and J genes are TRBV30 and TRBJ2-7; TRBD1 lines up with 7 middle nucleotides. Inclusive of the bounding cysteine and phenylalanine, the CDR3 is 13 residues long. Only the CDR3 region is kept as DNA, spanning 39 bases read in frame from base 1. The junction shows trimming of 5 bases on V and 3 bases on J, and the gene matches do not reach 7 bases of it. CDR1 and CDR2 (GTSNPN, SVGIG) derive from the germline V gene (reference sequence).